This T cell receptor beta chain was recorded in a study of T cells after yellow fever vaccination. TCRdb recomputed calls from the 5' RACE reads with MiXCR, one row per CDR3 protein. The table includes 310,000 or so distinct CDR3 sequences, roughly 6.8% detected once. CDR1 is SGHDT and CDR2 is YYEEEE in the germline V gene. The CDR3 contains 13 residues. The V and J ends lost 0 bases and 12 bases respectively, with 12 bases between them. This clonotype was obtained from a young man who received the YFV17D yellow fever vaccine. The chain is built from TRBV5-6 and TRBJ1-4, with D perhaps matching TRBD1 (5 bases). The source material was PBMCs, sampled more than 40 days after the first yellow fever vaccination. The CDR3 DNA sequence: TGTGCCAGCAGCTTGGGGGACCCCCGCCAACTGTTTTTT. This gives the protein CASSLGDPRQLFF.